What follows describes a single T cell receptor (beta chain). Its antigen is still unknown. As for treatment: roughly ten-day PBMC culture with coronavirus spike peptide pools or control peptides (ViraFEST assay). J was trimmed by 7 bases and V by 6 bases; bases with no gene match: 9. The CDR3 consists of 14 residues. Germline V gives CDR1 MDHEN, CDR2 SYDVKM. These data are taken from a study of vaccination and CD4 T cells after COVID-19. About the study: Convalescent participants consisted of six males and four females, two being Hispanic. Typically, post-vaccine samples were obtained a median approximately 67 days after dose two, within a range of 14 to 241. The cells were exposed to overlapping spike peptides originating from SARS-CoV-2, HCoV-NL63, HCoV-OC43 and HCoV-229E for stimulation.

The Oncomine TCR Beta short-read assay sequenced DNA from cultured CD4+ T cells. TCRdb passed the PCR reads through MiXCR, listing each CDR3 protein once. The top ten hold over 14% of the sample, which has more than 8,000 distinct CDR3 sequences, 25% to 35% seen once. The receptor was derived from a human donor who had recovered from COVID-19. The gene calls are TRBV28 and TRBJ1-5, with 7 positions matching TRBD1. The material sequenced was CD4+ T cells from blood, cultured in vitro, taken after SARS-CoV-2 vaccination. CDR3 protein: CASRADRTGQPQHF. In nucleotides, the CDR3 is TGTGCCAGCAGGGCGGACAGGACGGGGCAGCCCCAGCATTTT.